This T cell receptor beta chain was captured by sequencing in a study of blood T cell repertoires in COVID-19 (dated by TCRdb to 2019 to 2021). A note on the overall study: Samples covering the acute and convalescent phases of COVID-19 were provided by collaborators in the United States, Italy and Spain. The prospective study material was composed of cDNA or gDNA derived from T cells, B-cell-depleted T cells, or PBMCs. The dataset comprised deeply sampled blood TCRbeta repertoires from subjects exposed to, actively infected with, or recovered from COVID-19. A freely available public database, intended as a resource for researchers studying the immune response to SARS-CoV-2, is where the repertoires were released. Samples were obtained from the ongoing ImmuneRACE study (first 160 participants) and from over 1,000 subjects provided by 6 global collaborators. Nearly every sample came with metadata listing a de-identified subject ID, COVID-19 status, age in years and sex. Where available, HLA class I and class II types were obtained from metadata supplied by the sample provider rather than from assay-based typing.

Collaborating institutions collected whole blood in K2EDTA tubes following their own protocols. For TCRbeta analysis, collaborators shipped samples in one of three forms: frozen whole blood, isolated PBMCs, or DNA extracted from either of those sample types. The investigation overall reported the following: The amount of clinical and demographic metadata varied by source and participant and was provided uncurated.

CDR1 and CDR2 were assigned from the germline V gene as SNHLY and FYNNEI. From the cysteine through the phenylalanine, the CDR3 covers 14 amino acids. Only the CDR3 portion is preserved as DNA: 42 bases, with reading frame beginning at the first base. V loses 6 bases, J loses 7 bases, and the germline ends lie 15 bases apart. This clone was recorded only once. This clone's antigen is unknown. Base qualities are missing; no much larger clone stands one base away. The immunoSEQ Assay, a bias-controlled multiplex PCR, was used to amplify TCRbeta CDR3 regions from genomic DNA. As for the original processing: Nucleated cell counts per sample were estimated from amplification of reference gene primers within the assay. To quantify the absolute abundance of each unique TCRbeta CDR3 rearrangement, sequence reads were collapsed and filtered. For each sample, productive Simpson clonality was calculated as the square root of Simpson's diversity index across productive rearrangements. Held by TCRdb, this immuneACCESS table contains in-frame sequences only and omits some clones. Under half of the omission traces to an unresolved V gene where checked; the cause of the rest is unknown. V and J calls and clone size are given by that table; D and trimming were obtained from the DNA. The sample has fewer than 250,000 clones on record, 80% to 90% of them singletons. The top ten constitute around 7.3% of the sample.

The sequence links TRBV2 to TRBJ1-4; TRBD1 might be the D gene, on 6 matching bases. This sequence was found in a woman in her forties or fifties with active or convalescent COVID-19. Sequenced input: peripheral blood. The CDR3 region has the sequence CASSEREGGEKLFF. The nucleotides read TGTGCCAGCAGCGAAAGGGAGGGGGGTGAAAAACTGTTTTTT. Where the CDR3 stops, the reference TRBV2 and TRBJ1-4 genes take over; the full variable domain is EPEVTQTPSHQVTQMGQEVILRCVPISNHLYFYWYRQILGQKVEFLVSFYNNEISEKSEIFDDQFSVERPDGSNFTLKIRSTKLEDSAMYFCASSEREGGEKLFFGSGTQLSVL.